This TCR beta chain was captured in a study of cytomegalovirus exposure and HLA in healthy donors. Study as a whole: The approximately 100 million unique TCR beta sequences, from 150 million to 200 million T cells, were found by an earlier analysis. The study's early data release held around 85 million unique TCRs from HLA-typed donors.

The PCR ran on 60 Vbeta and 13 Jbeta primers. Authors' analysis steps: The count from a later analysis was 79 million or so unique TCR beta chains, about 9.9 million of them shared. The method was immunoSEQ multiplex PCR; TCRdb's version includes in-frame clones alone and lacks a portion of them. V and J calls and clone size are as listed in that table; D and trimming were resolved from the DNA. The sample holds about 170,000 clones, more than 75% seen once. Study-level results: Presence/absence analyses supposed approximately even sequencing depth among donors.

In the case of this clone: Its target is unknown.

The material sequenced was PBMCs. This sequence originates from a man between 25 and 39 years old in good health and CMV-seropositive.

CDR3 nucleotides: TGTGCCAGCAGTCTGACAGGTCGACCTGGCCCTGAAGCTTTCTTT. It encodes CASSLTGRPGPEAFF. J is TRBJ1-1 and V is TRBV5-6; TRBD1 might be the D (6 bases). Trimming shortened V by 5 bases and J by 6 bases, and 20 bases separated the two germline ends. Per germline, CDR1 SGHDT and CDR2 YYEEEE. This CDR3 spans 15 amino acids.